The rows below give T cell receptor beta chains drawn from one sample of a study of Graves' ophthalmopathy and Graves' hyperthyroidism. MiXCR, applied by TCRdb to the multiplex PCR reads, yields one record per CDR3 protein. The table records approximately 1.2 million distinct CDR3 sequences, approximately 35% of them present only once. Sequenced sample: peripheral blood or thyroid tissue (not recorded which). These receptors were obtained from an adult man with Graves' hyperthyroidism. Both conserved end residues are part of each CDR3. Each record gives: V gene, CDR3 protein.

>TRBV12-3/TRBV12-4
CASSWSGRSDEQYF
>TRBV24-1
CATSGPGRSNYGYTF
>TRBV7-9
CASSPLGTASNYGYTF
>TRBV12-3/TRBV12-4
CASSSNDRSQETQYF
>TRBV13
CASRGNGGVYPEAFF
>TRBV2
CASRADGPQETQYF
>TRBV4-1
CASSQRGQAVGNTIYF
>TRBV7-2
CASSLYRAPEAFF
>TRBV14
CASSQVWSKDYEQYF
>TRBV29-1
CSLGGDNEKLFF
>TRBV10-3
CAISRLFRKTDSGANVLTF
>TRBV9
CASSVASEGWAFF
>TRBV12-5
CASGSFTPLEKLFF
>TRBV5-1
CASSQRQGTSGNTIYF
>TRBV7-9
CASSLRGREQYF
>TRBV7-9
CATSLTSGRVVQYF
>TRBV19
CASSASSQIPRGEQYF
>TRBV6-1
CATLGGAANQPQHF
>TRBV7-9
CASSYSGRVHEQYF
>TRBV20-1
CSARPGTRTTGELFF
>TRBV9
CASSVGVPSGATQYF
>TRBV20-1
CSAEGTSVSYEQYF
>TRBV19
CASSILAEHGYTF
>TRBV27
CASSLRGGTYEQYF
>TRBV7-9
CAWSVRGGTGSQPQHF
>TRBV25-1
CASSEPGTGGRNTEAFF
>TRBV7-4
CASSAPGLYTSYEQYF
>TRBV10-3
CAISDSVTTNEKLFF
>TRBV2
CASSVGGLENTIYF
>TRBV20-1
CNSLQWGAEAFF
>TRBV27
CASRLQGAGGETQYF
>TRBV7-2
CASSYGQGIYEQYF
>TRBV20-1
CSAIQGQHYEQYF
>TRBV29-1
CSVEDPGQGATGELFF
>TRBV10-3
CASSYLNRARDGYTF
>TRBV2
CASSPEGGGFVTEAFF
>TRBV20-1
CSFTGGYEQYF
>TRBV9
CASSLYDLRATNEKLFF
>TRBV11-2
CASTTTGHTEAFF
>TRBV20-1
CSGEVNYEQYF
>TRBV11-1
CASSPTSVIRPLLAGVSHEQYF
>TRBV7-9
CASSLELAGAEQYF
>TRBV2
CASSGRTGAGNTIYF
>TRBV20-1
CSALLGAAWIYGYTF
>TRBV2
CASIRVLNSPLHF
>TRBV5-1
CASSQTTGTSNYGYTF
>TRBV6-1
CASRNTGGNTEAFF
>TRBV6-5
CASSWGGQYTEAFF
>TRBV7-8
CASSPQRGIVGYTF
>TRBV10-3
CAISDGTGVIQPQHF
>TRBV7-2
CASSIPPGSGEETQYF
>TRBV2
CASSPRESGLGELFF
>TRBV29-1
CSTTAKGRVSSYYEQYF
>TRBV7-8
CASSYSKGLASHEQYF